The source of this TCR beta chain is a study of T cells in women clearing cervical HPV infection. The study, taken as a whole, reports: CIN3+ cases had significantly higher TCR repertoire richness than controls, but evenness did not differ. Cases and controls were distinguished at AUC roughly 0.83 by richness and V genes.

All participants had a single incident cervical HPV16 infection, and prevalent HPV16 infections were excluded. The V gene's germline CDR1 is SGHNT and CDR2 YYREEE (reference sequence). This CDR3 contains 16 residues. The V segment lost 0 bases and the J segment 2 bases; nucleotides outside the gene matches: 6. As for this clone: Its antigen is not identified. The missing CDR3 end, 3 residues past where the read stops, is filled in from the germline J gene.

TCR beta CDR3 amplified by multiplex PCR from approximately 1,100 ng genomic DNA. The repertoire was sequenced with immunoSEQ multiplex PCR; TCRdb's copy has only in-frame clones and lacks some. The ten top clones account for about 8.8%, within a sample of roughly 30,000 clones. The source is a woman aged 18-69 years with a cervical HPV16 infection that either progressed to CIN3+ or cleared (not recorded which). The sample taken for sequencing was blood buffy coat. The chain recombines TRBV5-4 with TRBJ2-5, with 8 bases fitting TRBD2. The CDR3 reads CASSLGHSGGQETQYF. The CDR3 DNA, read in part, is TGTGCCAGCAGCTTGGGGCATTCGGGGGGGCAAGAGACC.